These T cell receptor beta chains were read from a single sample in a study of a mutant IDH1 vaccine in newly diagnosed glioma. No antigen has been identified for these receptors. TCRdb's copy holds only in-frame clones and misses some; the assay was immunoSEQ multiplex PCR. The data contain 70,000 to 90,000 clones, roughly 85% of them singletons. The starting material was PBMCs, obtained from a glioma patient whose treatment included an IDH1 peptide vaccine. These TCRs come from a man aged 25-40 years with glioma. Some clones in this sample may be carry-over from other donors' samples. The CDR3 runs from the conserved cysteine through the conserved F or W. Fields, in order: D gene, clone size, V gene, J gene, CDR3 DNA, CDR3 protein. A D gene is named only where the DNA matches it firmly. Rows give clone size only sometimes, using once, few, many, or a class for an expanded clone.

D gene: NA; clone size: NA; V gene: TRBV7-2; J gene: TRBJ1-5; CDR3 DNA: TGTGCCAGCAGCTTGGGGGGATCGACTCAGCCCCAGCATTTT; CDR3 protein: CASSLGGSTQPQHF
D gene: TRBD2; clone size: NA; V gene: TRBV11-1; J gene: TRBJ2-1; CDR3 DNA: TGTGCCAGCAGAGAGACTAGCGGGGGATACAATGAGCAGTTCTTC; CDR3 protein: CASRETSGGYNEQFF
D gene: TRBD2; clone size: NA; V gene: TRBV5-4; J gene: TRBJ2-3; CDR3 DNA: TGTGCCAGCAGCATCCAGGGACTAGCGGGAGGCGAAGATACGCAGTATTTT; CDR3 protein: CASSIQGLAGGEDTQYF
D gene: NA; clone size: few; V gene: TRBV18; J gene: TRBJ1-1; CDR3 DNA: TGTGCCAGCTCACCATGGGGCACTGAAGCTTTCTTT; CDR3 protein: CASSPWGTEAFF
D gene: NA; clone size: NA; V gene: TRBV30; J gene: TRBJ1-3; CDR3 DNA: TGTGCCTGGCCGTTAGTCGGGTACTCTGGAAACACCATATATTTT; CDR3 protein: CAWPLVGYSGNTIYF
D gene: NA; clone size: few; V gene: TRBV30; J gene: TRBJ1-1; CDR3 DNA: TGTGCCTGGAGTGTCGAGGGGGACACTGAAGCTTTCTTT; CDR3 protein: CAWSVEGDTEAFF
D gene: TRBD1; clone size: once; V gene: TRBV5-4; J gene: TRBJ1-1; CDR3 DNA: TGTGCCAGCAGCTTGGGGAGGGGGCAAGTGAACACTGAAGCTTTCTTT; CDR3 protein: CASSLGRGQVNTEAFF
D gene: NA; clone size: once; V gene: TRBV4-2; J gene: TRBJ2-3; CDR3 DNA: TGTGCCAGCAGCCAAGATCATGCAGGGGGGCGGGATACGCAGTATTTT; CDR3 protein: CASSQDHAGGRDTQYF
D gene: NA; clone size: NA; V gene: TRBV5-1; J gene: TRBJ2-5; CDR3 DNA: TGCGCCAGCGGTAGTCGGGCCCAAGAGACCCAGTACTTC; CDR3 protein: CASGSRAQETQYF
D gene: NA; clone size: NA; V gene: TRBV2; J gene: TRBJ1-1; CDR3 DNA: TGTGCCAGCAGTGATGAGGGGGGCGAAGCTTTCTTT; CDR3 protein: CASSDEGGEAFF
D gene: NA; clone size: few; V gene: TRBV7-6; J gene: TRBJ2-7; CDR3 DNA: TGTGCCAGCAGCTTAGAGGGTGGCGACGAGCAGTACTTC; CDR3 protein: CASSLEGGDEQYF
D gene: TRBD2; clone size: NA; V gene: TRBV25-1; J gene: TRBJ2-7; CDR3 DNA: TGTGCCAGCAGTGAGTCGGGACTAGCGGGAATGAAGCAGTACTTC; CDR3 protein: CASSESGLAGMKQYF
D gene: NA; clone size: once; V gene: TRBV6-6; J gene: TRBJ2-7; CDR3 DNA: TGTGCCAGCAGTTACGGGGGGGAGCAGTACTTC; CDR3 protein: CASSYGGEQYF
D gene: NA; clone size: NA; V gene: TRBV13; J gene: TRBJ2-7; CDR3 DNA: TGTGCCAGCAGCTTATCCAGGGGTTACGAGCAGTACTTC; CDR3 protein: CASSLSRGYEQYF
D gene: NA; clone size: NA; V gene: TRBV5-1; J gene: TRBJ2-5; CDR3 DNA: TGCGCCAGCAGCTGGGACTCTGAGACCCAGTACTTC; CDR3 protein: CASSWDSETQYF
D gene: NA; clone size: NA; V gene: TRBV4-2; J gene: TRBJ1-5; CDR3 DNA: TGTGCCAGCAGCCAAGATGAATGGGGCGGAGGGAATCAGCCCCAGCATTTT; CDR3 protein: CASSQDEWGGGNQPQHF
D gene: NA; clone size: NA; V gene: TRBV5-6; J gene: TRBJ1-3; CDR3 DNA: TGTGCCAGCAGCTTGAGATTTTTTTGGGACACCATATATTTT; CDR3 protein: CASSLRFFWDTIYF
D gene: TRBD1; clone size: NA; V gene: TRBV5-1; J gene: TRBJ1-1; CDR3 DNA: TGCGCCAGCAGCTGGGGACAGGGGAACACTGAAGCTTTCTTT; CDR3 protein: CASSWGQGNTEAFF
D gene: NA; clone size: few; V gene: TRBV19; J gene: TRBJ1-1; CDR3 DNA: TGTGCCAGTAGTAATCGGGGGAACACTGAAGCTTTCTTT; CDR3 protein: CASSNRGNTEAFF
D gene: NA; clone size: NA; V gene: TRBV2; J gene: TRBJ1-6; CDR3 DNA: TGTGCCAGCCGGGAGGACCTGCAATATTCACCCCTCCACTTT; CDR3 protein: CASREDLQYSPLHF
D gene: NA; clone size: NA; V gene: TRBV4-2; J gene: TRBJ1-2; CDR3 DNA: TGTGCCAGCAGCCAAGGCGGCAGGAATAACTATGGCTACACCTTC; CDR3 protein: CASSQGGRNNYGYTF
D gene: TRBD2; clone size: few; V gene: TRBV27; J gene: TRBJ2-3; CDR3 DNA: TGTGCCAGCAGTCCGGGACTAGCGGAAGTACCCACAGATACGCAGTATTTT; CDR3 protein: CASSPGLAEVPTDTQYF
D gene: NA; clone size: NA; V gene: TRBV7-2; J gene: TRBJ1-1; CDR3 DNA: TGTGCCAGCAGCCCCCGACAGAACACTGAAGCTTTCTTT; CDR3 protein: CASSPRQNTEAFF
D gene: NA; clone size: NA; V gene: TRBV9; J gene: TRBJ1-4; CDR3 DNA: TGTGCCAGCTCCCCTGAGGGAGGCTTTAATGAAAAACTGTTTTTT; CDR3 protein: CASSPEGGFNEKLFF
D gene: NA; clone size: NA; V gene: TRBV5-4; J gene: TRBJ1-1; CDR3 DNA: TGTGCCAGCAGTCCCCTGGGCGCGGATGGCACTGAAGCTTTCTTT; CDR3 protein: CASSPLGADGTEAFF
D gene: NA; clone size: NA; V gene: TRBV5-8; J gene: TRBJ1-2; CDR3 DNA: TGTGCCAGCAGTCCGGACGGGACCTATGGCTACACCTTC; CDR3 protein: CASSPDGTYGYTF
D gene: TRBD1; clone size: NA; V gene: TRBV28; J gene: TRBJ1-1; CDR3 DNA: TGTGCCAGCAGTTTTGGACAGGGGAGGACTGAAGCTTTCTTT; CDR3 protein: CASSFGQGRTEAFF
D gene: TRBD2; clone size: NA; V gene: TRBV5-1; J gene: TRBJ2-1; CDR3 DNA: TGCGCCAGCGACATCGGGCTAGCGGTCGAAAATGAGCAGTTCTTC; CDR3 protein: CASDIGLAVENEQFF
D gene: NA; clone size: NA; V gene: TRBV4-3; J gene: TRBJ1-4; CDR3 DNA: TGCGCCAGCAGCCAAGCGAGGGGGGCAACTAATGAAAAACTGTTTTTT; CDR3 protein: CASSQARGATNEKLFF
D gene: NA; clone size: NA; V gene: TRBV28; J gene: TRBJ1-1; CDR3 DNA: TGTGCCAGCAGTTCCGTAGGTACTGAAGCTTTCTTT; CDR3 protein: CASSSVGTEAFF
D gene: NA; clone size: NA; V gene: TRBV4-1; J gene: TRBJ1-5; CDR3 DNA: TGCGCCAGCAGCCAAGATGCTGGGGGGCCCCAGCATTTT; CDR3 protein: CASSQDAGGPQHF
D gene: TRBD1; clone size: NA; V gene: TRBV28; J gene: TRBJ1-4; CDR3 DNA: TGTGCCAGCACCACAGTCGGGACAGGAAATGAAAAACTGTTTTTT; CDR3 protein: CASTTVGTGNEKLFF
D gene: NA; clone size: NA; V gene: TRBV30; J gene: TRBJ1-2; CDR3 DNA: TGTGCCTGGAGTGGAGGGAACCATGGCTACACCTTC; CDR3 protein: CAWSGGNHGYTF
D gene: TRBD2; clone size: NA; V gene: TRBV5-8; J gene: TRBJ2-2; CDR3 DNA: TGTGCCAGCAGCTCGGGGGTAGCGGGAGTGACCGGGGAGCTGTTTTTT; CDR3 protein: CASSSGVAGVTGELFF
D gene: TRBD2; clone size: NA; V gene: TRBV5-4; J gene: TRBJ2-1; CDR3 DNA: TGTGCCAGCAGCCCGGGACTAGCGGGAACGGGATACAATGAGCAGTTCTTC; CDR3 protein: CASSPGLAGTGYNEQFF
D gene: NA; clone size: NA; V gene: TRBV25-1; J gene: TRBJ1-2; CDR3 DNA: TGTGCCAGCAGTGAATCGACAGTCTATGGCTACACCTTC; CDR3 protein: CASSESTVYGYTF
D gene: NA; clone size: NA; V gene: TRBV5-6; J gene: TRBJ2-6; CDR3 DNA: TGTGCCAGCAGCTTGGGAATGGGGTCTGGGGCCAACGTCCTGACTTTC; CDR3 protein: CASSLGMGSGANVLTF
D gene: TRBD1; clone size: NA; V gene: TRBV4-3; J gene: TRBJ1-1; CDR3 DNA: TGCGCCAGCAGCCGTCTGAATGGGCAGGGGGGCACTGAAGCTTTCTTT; CDR3 protein: CASSRLNGQGGTEAFF
D gene: NA; clone size: NA; V gene: TRBV9; J gene: TRBJ2-1; CDR3 DNA: TGTGCCAGCAGCGTCACGGGCAATGAGCAGTTCTTC; CDR3 protein: CASSVTGNEQFF
D gene: NA; clone size: NA; V gene: TRBV28; J gene: TRBJ1-1; CDR3 DNA: TGTGCCAGCAGGAGGGGTGGCGACACTGAAGCTTTCTTT; CDR3 protein: CASRRGGDTEAFF
D gene: NA; clone size: few; V gene: TRBV6-5; J gene: TRBJ1-1; CDR3 DNA: TGTGCCAGCAGACTAACAGGGTTGAACACTGAAGCTTTCTTT; CDR3 protein: CASRLTGLNTEAFF
D gene: TRBD2; clone size: NA; V gene: TRBV7-9; J gene: TRBJ2-3; CDR3 DNA: TGTGCCAGCAGTTTTATTTTAGCGGGGTCCGCAGATACGCAGTATTTT; CDR3 protein: CASSFILAGSADTQYF
D gene: NA; clone size: NA; V gene: TRBV5-1; J gene: TRBJ2-5; CDR3 DNA: TGCGCCAGCAGCGATGGCAGGGTCTTTGGAGAGACCCAGTACTTC; CDR3 protein: CASSDGRVFGETQYF
D gene: NA; clone size: NA; V gene: TRBV7-9; J gene: TRBJ1-2; CDR3 DNA: TGTGCCAGCAGCCTAACCCCAGGGAAGTACGGCCGGGATGGCTACACCTTC; CDR3 protein: CASSLTPGKYGRDGYTF
D gene: NA; clone size: NA; V gene: TRBV2; J gene: TRBJ1-2; CDR3 DNA: TGTGCCAGCAGTGATCATTTATTGGGCTATGGCTACACCTTC; CDR3 protein: CASSDHLLGYGYTF
D gene: TRBD1; clone size: NA; V gene: TRBV19; J gene: TRBJ2-7; CDR3 DNA: TGTGCCAGTAGTATAGGGACAGGGACCTACGAGCAGTACTTC; CDR3 protein: CASSIGTGTYEQYF